A selection of T cell receptor beta chains follows, all from one sample in a study of identifying expanded T cells in peripheral blood. Clones were read by immunoSEQ multiplex PCR, and TCRdb kept only the in-frame ones, dropping some. The sample lists about 100,000 clones; around 89% were seen once. The sequenced sample consisted of blood. These receptors were collected from a person aged 18-69 years in good health. The CDR3 runs from the conserved cysteine through the conserved F or W. A D gene is named only where the DNA matches it firmly. Size is stated for part of the rows, as once, few or many counts, or as a class when the clone is expanded.

D,J,V,size,DNA,CDR3
NA,TRBJ1-2,TRBV7-2,NA,TGTGCCAGCAGCCTACGGGGGGGTAATCGAGGCTACACCTTC,CASSLRGGNRGYTF
TRBD1,TRBJ2-5,TRBV5-1,NA,TGCGCCAGCAGCTCGCGACAGGGTGCTGAGACCCAGTACTTC,CASSSRQGAETQYF
NA,TRBJ2-1,TRBV15,NA,TGTGCCACCAGCAGGGTTGACTACAATGAGCAGTTCTTC,CATSRVDYNEQFF
NA,TRBJ2-5,TRBV11-1,NA,TGTGCCAGCAGCTTTACTCAGGGGGAGACCCAGTACTTC,CASSFTQGETQYF
NA,TRBJ1-4,TRBV29-1,NA,TGCAGCGTTGCGGGGGGCCTGGACGGGAATGAAAAACTGTTTTTT,CSVAGGLDGNEKLFF
TRBD1,TRBJ1-3,TRBV7-9,NA,TGTGCCAGCAGCTTACTGGACAGGGGTCGATGGGGAAACACCATATATTTT,CASSLLDRGRWGNTIYF
TRBD1,TRBJ2-5,TRBV19,NA,TGTGCCAGTAGTTCCCCACCGGGACAGCTCACCCAAGAGACCCAGTACTTC,CASSSPPGQLTQETQYF
NA,TRBJ1-1,TRBV9,NA,TGTGCCAGCAGCCCCTCCGTGGGGCAAGCTTTCTTT,CASSPSVGQAFF
TRBD2,TRBJ2-3,TRBV4-2,NA,TGTGCCAGCAGCCAATTCGCGGGAGAGAGCACAGATACGCAGTATTTT,CASSQFAGESTDTQYF
NA,TRBJ2-5,TRBV7-2,NA,TGTGCCAGCAGCCTCGTTGAGGGGCGAGAGACCCAGTACTTC,CASSLVEGRETQYF
TRBD1,TRBJ2-7,TRBV2,few,TGTGCCAGCAGGGACAGGGCGGACGAGCAGTACTTC,CASRDRADEQYF
NA,TRBJ2-5,TRBV28,NA,TGTGCCAGCAGGAACGGGGGTAGGGAGACCCAGTACTTC,CASRNGGRETQYF
TRBD1,TRBJ2-7,TRBV14,NA,TGTGCCAGCAGTCGACCTATGGGACAGGGAGACTACGAGCAGTACTTC,CASSRPMGQGDYEQYF
TRBD1,TRBJ1-5,TRBV5-4,NA,TGTGCCAGCAGCTTGGGAACAGGGGGTATTAAGAACAATCAGCCCCAGCATTTT,CASSLGTGGIKNNQPQHF
NA,TRBJ1-2,TRBV14,few,TGTGCCAGCAGCCCCGATGACTATGGCTACACCTTC,CASSPDDYGYTF
NA,TRBJ2-6,TRBV5-1,NA,TGCGCCAGCATGTCGGCCATCCTGGGAGGGGCCAACGTCCTGACTTTC,CASMSAILGGANVLTF
TRBD1,TRBJ2-5,TRBV9,few,TGTGCCAGCAGCGTAGAGACAGGGGGCCAAGAGACCCAGTACTTC,CASSVETGGQETQYF
TRBD2,TRBJ2-3,TRBV9,NA,TGTGCCAGCAGCGCGGGACTAGCGGGAGGGCCGACAGATACGCAGTATTTT,CASSAGLAGGPTDTQYF
NA,TRBJ1-1,TRBV7-2,few,TGTGCCAGCAGCCTGGGACACCGGAACACTGAAGCTTTCTTT,CASSLGHRNTEAFF
NA,TRBJ1-2,TRBV7-9,NA,TGTGCCAGCAGCGCACTCGGGCCAGGGTCCGGCTACACCTTC,CASSALGPGSGYTF
TRBD2,TRBJ2-7,TRBV5-8,NA,TGTGCCAGCAGCCAACCAGCGGGGCCCTCCTACGAGCAGTACTTC,CASSQPAGPSYEQYF
NA,TRBJ1-6,TRBV7-8,NA,TGTGCCAGCAGCTTAGCTCTGGGGGCGAGCTCACCCCTCCACTTT,CASSLALGASSPLHF
NA,TRBJ2-5,TRBV28,NA,TGTGCCGGGGGCGGGAGCCGCAAAGAGACCCAGTACTTC,CAGGGSRKETQYF
TRBD2,TRBJ2-3,TRBV4-2,NA,TGTGCCAGCAGCCAAGCGGGGGGAGACGGTGTCACAGATACGCAGTATTTT,CASSQAGGDGVTDTQYF
NA,TRBJ1-1,TRBV11-2,once,TGTGCCAGCAGTGCCCTGGGGCGACTTGAAGCTTTCTTT,CASSALGRLEAFF
NA,TRBJ1-2,TRBV29-1,NA,TGCAGCGTTGAACGCGGGGGGCCTGGCTATGGCTACACCTTC,CSVERGGPGYGYTF
NA,TRBJ1-1,TRBV6-6,NA,TGTGCCAGCAGTGACAAGGGTTACAACACTGAAGCTTTCTTT,CASSDKGYNTEAFF
NA,TRBJ1-4,TRBV2,NA,TGTGCCAGCAGACAGGGAGAACTTAATGAAAAACTGTTTTTT,CASRQGELNEKLFF
TRBD2,TRBJ2-7,TRBV2,NA,TGTGCCAGCAGTGAAGACGGGAGGCAGGGTGACGAGCAGTACTTC,CASSEDGRQGDEQYF
NA,TRBJ1-2,TRBV2,NA,TGTGCCAGCAGTGAAGGCGGAACACCTAACTATGGCTACACCTTC,CASSEGGTPNYGYTF
NA,TRBJ2-2,TRBV7-2,NA,TGTGCCAGCAGCATACAGGGTCTCGGGGAGCTGTTTTTT,CASSIQGLGELFF
NA,TRBJ2-7,TRBV2,NA,TGTGCCAGCAGAGAATCCGGGACTCCGAGCTCCTACGAGCAGTACTTC,CASRESGTPSSYEQYF
NA,TRBJ2-6,TRBV7-3,NA,TGTGCCAGCAGCCTAACTGGGGCCAACGTCCTGACTTTC,CASSLTGANVLTF
NA,TRBJ2-5,TRBV19,NA,TGTGCCAGTAGTATCTGGGGTAGAGAGACCCAGTACTTC,CASSIWGRETQYF
TRBD2,TRBJ2-5,TRBV30,NA,TGTGCCTGTTCTAGCGGGGGGCAAGAGACCCAGTACTTC,CACSSGGQETQYF
TRBD2,TRBJ2-7,TRBV7-9,NA,TGTGCCAGCAGCTATATAGCGGGAGGGGACTACGAGCAGTACTTC,CASSYIAGGDYEQYF
NA,TRBJ2-7,TRBV6-1,NA,TGTGCCAGCACCGATGTCCGGGGCCCCTACGAGCAGTACTTC,CASTDVRGPYEQYF
NA,TRBJ2-7,TRBV7-8,NA,TGTGCCAGCCAGCAAGAGCGAATCACCTACGAGCAGTACTTC,CASQQERITYEQYF
NA,TRBJ2-2,TRBV27,NA,TGTGCCAGCAGCCCTGACAGGCGCAAACTTACTAGATTAACCGGGGAGCTGTTTTTT,CASSPDRRKLTRLTGELFF
NA,TRBJ2-3,TRBV9,NA,TGTGCCAGCAGCGTAGTTCCGGATACGCAGTATTTT,CASSVVPDTQYF
NA,TRBJ1-6,TRBV5-1,few,TGCGCCAGCAGCTTGGGAGGCAGCTCCTATAATTCACCCCTCCACTTT,CASSLGGSSYNSPLHF
TRBD2,TRBJ2-2,TRBV5-5,NA,TGTGCCAGCAGCCCAGGCCCTAGCGGGGGCGGGGAGCTGTTTTTT,CASSPGPSGGGELFF
TRBD2,TRBJ2-2,TRBV4-2,NA,TGTGCCAGCAGCCAAGAACGGAGCGGGATAGCGAACACCGGGGAGCTGTTTTTT,CASSQERSGIANTGELFF
NA,TRBJ2-6,TRBV2,NA,TGTGCCAGCAGTATGACTAATACCGACTCTGGGGCCAACGTCCTGACTTTC,CASSMTNTDSGANVLTF
NA,TRBJ2-1,TRBV7-2,NA,TGTGCCAGCAGCCCCCAACAGGGTGGCTCCTACAATGAGCAGTTCTTC,CASSPQQGGSYNEQFF
NA,TRBJ2-7,TRBV28,NA,TGTGCCAGCAGCGAGGGGGCGGGGTACGAGCAGTACTTC,CASSEGAGYEQYF
TRBD1,TRBJ2-7,TRBV10-3,few,TGTGCCATCAGACAGGGGGCGACCTACGAGCAGTACTTC,CAIRQGATYEQYF
NA,TRBJ2-3,TRBV9,NA,TGTGCCAGCAGCGTAGGGCAGGACACAGATACGCAGTATTTT,CASSVGQDTDTQYF
NA,TRBJ2-5,TRBV28,NA,TGTGCCAGCAGTCCTACGGGGAGGGAGACCCAGTACTTC,CASSPTGRETQYF
NA,TRBJ2-7,TRBV15,NA,TGTGCCACCAGCAGAGATACCCACGAGCAGTACTTC,CATSRDTHEQYF
TRBD2,TRBJ2-1,TRBV5-1,NA,TGCGCCAGCAGCTTGCGGGGGGGCCCAGATGAGCAGTTCTTC,CASSLRGGPDEQFF
NA,TRBJ1-5,TRBV4-1,NA,TGCGCCAGCAGCCATTACGGGACCGACGATCAGCCCCAGCATTTT,CASSHYGTDDQPQHF
TRBD1,TRBJ1-3,TRBV2,NA,TGTGCCAGCAGTGAATGGGACAGCTCTGGAAACACCATATATTTT,CASSEWDSSGNTIYF
TRBD1,TRBJ2-7,TRBV6-6,NA,TGTGCCAGCAGTTACCGACAGGGGGCCTTGGAGCAGTACTTC,CASSYRQGALEQYF
NA,TRBJ2-7,TRBV18,once,TGTGCCAGCTCAGGGGCTAGCGCCCTCTACGAGCAGTACTTC,CASSGASALYEQYF
NA,TRBJ2-5,TRBV28,NA,TGTGCCAGCAGTTCCGGGACTCCCAGGACCCAGTACTTC,CASSSGTPRTQYF
NA,TRBJ2-3,TRBV25-1,NA,TGTGCCAGCACGGAGCTCCGGGGAAATACGCAGTATTTT,CASTELRGNTQYF
NA,TRBJ1-3,TRBV13,NA,TGTGCCAGCAGCCCGTCGGGCGGGGCCTCTGGAAACACCATATATTTT,CASSPSGGASGNTIYF
TRBD1,TRBJ2-2,TRBV7-2,NA,TGTGCCAGCAGCATGAGGACAGGGAGTACCGGGGAGCTGTTTTTT,CASSMRTGSTGELFF
NA,TRBJ2-7,TRBV28,NA,TGTGCCAGCAGAAGACAGGCAGGTCTCTCCTACGAGCAGTACTTC,CASRRQAGLSYEQYF